The entry below gives a single T cell receptor (beta chain) sequence along with its context. This clone's antigen is unknown. Base quality data are lacking; no much larger clone is found one base away. To prepare the library, the immunoSEQ multiplex PCR assay was applied. DNA from the cultured, isolated CD4+ T cells was subjected to TCR beta CDR3 sequencing. Regarding the original processing steps: Non-productive TCR sequences were removed, reads were trimmed to the CDR3 region, and CDR3s of at least 7 amino acids were retained. The MANAFEST web app was used to identify antigen-specific clonotypes by comparing expansion in peptide wells with expansion in reference cultures. To be called positive, a clone needed expansion at FDR<0.05 compared with the reference and with all other wells, an odds ratio greater than 5, and a frequency greater than 0.1% in two replicate wells. A clonotype was defined as cross-reactive if the clonotype was significantly expanded both in SARS-CoV-2 spike wells and in at least one common cold coronavirus spike condition. Using the stringdist R package, CDR3 similarity was measured by Levenshtein distance, and unrooted trees were constructed with ape in R 3.6.1. Not all clones reach the TCRdb copy of this immuneACCESS table, which keeps in-frame sequences only. Checked studies attribute under half of the gap to unresolved V genes and leave the rest unexplained. V and J calls and clone size are copied from that table; D and trimming were computed from the DNA. Here the sample has 35,000 to 50,000 clones; around 77% occur a single time. The ten top clones hold 11% of the sample.

The CDR3 starts with the cysteine, ends with the phenylalanine, and has 12 residues. The kept DNA is CDR3 alone, 36 bases in frame from the first base. V is clipped by 7 bases and J by 0 bases, and the sequence between their germline boundaries is 9 bases long. CDR1 is given as SQVTM and CDR2 as ANQGSEA, both from the germline V gene. The ViraFEST assay stimulated PBMC with viral peptide pools and then used TCR sequencing to identify antigen-specific CD4+ T cell clonotypes by expansion. After around eleven days of culture, CD4+ T cells were isolated with the EasySep CD4+ T cell isolation kit. None of the healthy vaccine recipients had a prior SARS-CoV-2 infection, which was confirmed by nucleocapsid antibody tests that came back negative both before and after vaccination. Approximately 2 million PBMC per well were cultured in IMDM with roughly 5% human AB serum, 7.5 to 10 IU/ml IL-2 and gentamicin, plus 10 ug/ml peptides. Half of the culture medium was replaced with fresh IL-2-containing medium on days 3 and 7. Unless otherwise noted, each peptide stimulation condition was cultured in triplicate wells. PBMC were separated from whole blood using Ficoll-Paque Plus gradient centrifugation and were then either cryopreserved at -140C or used fresh. The spike proteins of SARS-CoV-2 and of the common cold coronaviruses HCoV-NL63, HCoV-OC43 and HCoV-229E were spanned by overlapping peptide pools. The QIAamp micro DNA kit was used to extract genomic DNA from the cultured CD4+ T cells.

The data belong to a study of vaccination effects on CD4 cells after COVID-19 (dated by TCRdb to the early 2020s). Looking at the study overall: Each participant received two doses of an mRNA SARS-CoV-2 vaccine, either BNT162b2 or mRNA-1273. In both COVID-19 convalescent patients and infection-naive vaccine recipients, the study compared SARS-CoV-2 spike-specific CD4+ TCR repertoires from before mRNA vaccination with those from after it. A total of around eleven COVID-19 convalescent patients and several SARS-CoV-2-naive healthy vaccine recipients were included in the full study. Cultures from other donors in the study were sequenced using the Oncomine TCR Beta short-read assay on an Illumina iSeq 100.

What the study reported, not specific to this receptor: Only a small number of convalescent patients were included, and no early post-infection timepoints were available, which limited the study. At late post-vaccination timepoints, both infection-induced and vaccine-induced clones showed marked clonal contraction, consistent with waning T cell responses. In healthy vaccine recipients, vaccine-induced clones were almost all SARS-CoV-2 mono-reactive, with only 1 of 255 being cross-reactive with common cold coronaviruses.

The V and J genes are TRBV29-1 and TRBJ1-1; the D gene cannot be named for sure. The sequence was obtained from a human donor who received a COVID-19 vaccine. The material sequenced was CD4+ T cells from PBMCs cultured with SARS-CoV-2 spike peptides, taken before COVID-19 vaccination. What the cell subset or site label conveys for this sample: SARS-CoV-2 spike overlapping peptide pool stimulation. The encoded CDR3 is CSAQDLNTEAFF. The sequenced DNA is TGCAGCGCTCAGGACCTGAACACTGAAGCTTTCTTT.